A selection of T cell receptor beta chains follows, all from one sample in a study of Ad26.COV2.S vaccination and SARS-CoV-2 variants. The assay was immunoSEQ multiplex PCR, and TCRdb's table has in-frame clones only and misses some. This table holds about 350,000 clones, about nine tenths found once. The material sequenced was peripheral blood, taken in a trial of Ad26.COV2.S vaccine versus placebo. The source of these receptors is a person between 18 and 60 years old who received the Ad26.COV2.S COVID-19 vaccine or a placebo. Each CDR3 is given with its conserved first and last residue. The order of the fields is D gene, V gene, clone size, J gene, CDR3 DNA, CDR3 protein. A D gene is named only where the DNA matches it firmly. A row's size may be missing; if present it is once, few, many or a size class.

D gene: NA; V gene: TRBV30; clone size: NA; J gene: TRBJ2-1; CDR3 DNA: TGTGCCTGGAGTGTAACGGGCCCCATCTCCTACAATGAGCAGTTCTTC; CDR3 protein: CAWSVTGPISYNEQFF
D gene: NA; V gene: TRBV18; clone size: NA; J gene: TRBJ2-3; CDR3 DNA: TGTGCCAGCTCACTAACAGGGAAAGATACGCAGTATTTT; CDR3 protein: CASSLTGKDTQYF
D gene: TRBD1; V gene: TRBV10-3; clone size: NA; J gene: TRBJ2-7; CDR3 DNA: TGTGCCATCAGTGGTCAACAGGGGGACGAGCAGTACTTC; CDR3 protein: CAISGQQGDEQYF
D gene: NA; V gene: TRBV12-3/TRBV12-4; clone size: NA; J gene: TRBJ1-2; CDR3 DNA: TGTGCCAGCCAACGCGACTATGGCTACACCTTC; CDR3 protein: CASQRDYGYTF
D gene: TRBD2; V gene: TRBV28; clone size: NA; J gene: TRBJ2-1; CDR3 DNA: TGTGCCAGCAGTCTAGGACTAGCGGGAGGGTTTGAGCAGTTCTTC; CDR3 protein: CASSLGLAGGFEQFF
D gene: NA; V gene: TRBV3-1/TRBV3-2; clone size: NA; J gene: TRBJ2-7; CDR3 DNA: TGTGCCAGCAGCCAACCCCCTTGGGGGGGGCGAATCTACGAGCAGTACTTC; CDR3 protein: CASSQPPWGGRIYEQYF
D gene: TRBD2; V gene: TRBV11-3; clone size: NA; J gene: TRBJ2-3; CDR3 DNA: TGTGCCAGCAGCTTATTAGCGGGAGGGAAGGGGTCAGATACGCAGTATTTT; CDR3 protein: CASSLLAGGKGSDTQYF
D gene: NA; V gene: TRBV6-2/TRBV6-3; clone size: many; J gene: TRBJ2-7; CDR3 DNA: TGTGCCAGCAGTTCCTGGACAGCGACAACCTACGAGCAGTACTTC; CDR3 protein: CASSSWTATTYEQYF
D gene: TRBD1; V gene: TRBV6-5; clone size: NA; J gene: TRBJ2-2; CDR3 DNA: TGTGCCAGCAGTTACTCACAGGGGACCGGGGAGCTGTTTTTT; CDR3 protein: CASSYSQGTGELFF
D gene: TRBD1; V gene: TRBV7-2; clone size: NA; J gene: TRBJ2-7; CDR3 DNA: TGTGCCAGCAGGGGACAGGGCTCCTACGAGCAGTACTTC; CDR3 protein: CASRGQGSYEQYF
D gene: NA; V gene: TRBV5-1; clone size: NA; J gene: TRBJ1-2; CDR3 DNA: TGCGCCAGCAGCCCGTCGAGCGGTGGCTACACCTTC; CDR3 protein: CASSPSSGGYTF